One and the same sample provided the 17 T cell receptor beta chains below, sequenced in a study of neurological immune-mediated disorders. TCRdb redid the calling of the 5' RACE reads with MiXCR, one entry per CDR3 protein. The table lists about 62,000 distinct CDR3 sequences, roughly 4% of them singletons. Sequenced sample: PBMCs. The receptors here all came from a woman aged 50 to 65 with multiple sclerosis.

Many counts were recorded for this clonotype. The V call is TRBV4-1, the J call TRBJ2-5; D is unclear. The germline V gene encodes CDR1 MGHRA and CDR2 YSYEKL. Trimming left V 4 bases short and J 2 bases short, with 20 bases between. This CDR3 is built from 17 residues. This CDR3 is CASSRLPTSLRQETQYF. The CDR3 bases are TGCGCCAGCAGCCGCCTACCAACCTCGCTCCGACAAGAGACCCAGTACTTC.

This clonotype showed up many times. This chain links TRBV7-6 with TRBJ1-1, with 7 bases that match TRBD1. Trimming cost V 5 bases and J 7 bases; bases outside gene matches: 7. Per the germline V gene, CDR1 is SGHVS and CDR2 is FNYEAQ. The CDR3 consists of 13 residues. The CDR3 DNA is TGTGCCAGCAGCCAAGCAGGGGGAGGTGAAGCTTTCTTT. Translating it yields CASSQAGGGEAFF.

This clonotype has ten or more counts. The J gene is TRBJ1-1, the V gene TRBV7-9; tentatively, D is TRBD1 (5 bases). The CDR3 runs 15 residues. Trimming cost V 3 bases and J 6 bases, with 17 bases left between them. The germline V gene encodes CDR1 SEHNR and CDR2 FQNEAQ (reference sequence). CDR3 protein: CASSFQGSPNAEAFF. CDR3 nucleotides: TGTGCCAGCAGCTTCCAGGGTTCCCCCAACGCTGAAGCTTTCTTT.

This clonotype was seen many times. The chain links TRBV29-1 to TRBJ2-1; D unresolved. The CDR3 runs to 15 residues. Germline assignment: CDR1 SQVTM and CDR2 ANQGSEA. The V gene lost 0 bases and the J gene lost 7 bases, with 16 bases spanning the gap. The DNA of the CDR3 is TGCAGCGTTGAAGATCTGCTAGGCCAATTTAATGAGCAGTTCTTC. Its protein is CSVEDLLGQFNEQFF.

The chain is built from TRBV30 and TRBJ2-1; TRBD2 matches 8 bases. V dropped 2 bases and J dropped 10; count of bases not matched to a gene: 13. This CDR3 region has 15 residues. CDR1 and CDR2 from the germline V gene are GTSNPN and SVGIG (reference sequence). Written as DNA, the CDR3 is TGTGCCTGGAGTATCTATCGGGAGGGCCCTCTGGAGCAGTTCTTC. Amino acids: CAWSIYREGPLEQFF. Combining the CDR3 with reference TRBV30 and TRBJ2-1 gives the whole variable domain SQTIHQWPATLVQPVGSPLSLECTVEGTSNPNLYWYRQAAGRGLQLLFYSVGIGQISSEVPQNLSASRPQDRQFILSSKKLLLSDSGFYLCAWSIYREGPLEQFFGPGTRLTVL.

As regards this clonotype: One base away lies a much larger clone, so this may be a sequencing read error. The chain couples TRBV7-9 to TRBJ1-5; unclear D gene. This CDR3 comprises 14 residues. Germline-derived CDR1 and CDR2 are SEHNR and FQNEAQ (reference sequence). The CDR3 DNA reads as TGTGCCAGCAGCCTAGACGGTTCCAATCAGCCCCAGAATTTT. It encodes CASSLDGSNQPQNF.

Many counts were recorded for this clonotype. The rearrangement links TRBV29-1 to TRBJ2-7; D gene ambiguous. CDR3 length equals 10 residues. Germline V gives CDR1 SQVTM, CDR2 ANQGSEA. The V end was cut by 3 bases, the J end by 7 bases, with 7 bases between. This CDR3 is CSVDHGEQYF. The CDR3 bases are TGCAGCGTTGATCACGGGGAGCAGTACTTC.

Comment on this clonotype: An end of the junction does not agree with germline; a read error may underlie this. The CDR3 spells CASSLGLPLNF. The DNA of the CDR3 is TGTGCCAGCAGCTTGGGGCTGCCCCTCAACTTT. The chain has TRBV7-2 and TRBJ1-6, with D tentatively TRBD1 (5 bases). Germline V gives CDR1 SGHTA, CDR2 FQGNSA. This CDR3 is 11 amino acids long.

This clonotype was observed at least ten times. The chain is built from TRBV18 and TRBJ1-1, with D maybe TRBD1 (5 bases). Germline V gene sequence: CDR1 KGHSH, CDR2 LQKENI. V lost 3 bases to trimming and J lost 6 bases, with 11 bases between them. CDR3 length: 13 residues. The CDR3 is CASSPGRAPEAFF. In nucleotides, the CDR3 is TGTGCCAGCTCACCGGGCAGGGCCCCTGAAGCTTTCTTT. Combining the CDR3 with reference TRBV18 and TRBJ1-1 gives the whole variable domain NAGVMQNPRHLVRRRGQEARLRCSPMKGHSHVYWYRQLPEEGLKFMVYLQKENIIDESGMPKERFSAEFPKEGPSILRIQQVVRGDSAAYFCASSPGRAPEAFFGQGTRLTVV.

This clonotype was detected only once. The gene calls are TRBV19 and TRBJ2-2; D is possibly TRBD2 (6 bases). The CDR3 runs 13 residues. Trimming stripped 7 bases from V and 5 bases from J, with 11 bases between. Germline CDR1 and CDR2: LNHDA and SQIVND (reference sequence). CDR3 DNA sequence: TGTGCCAGTAAGGGACGGGAGACCGGGGAGCTGTTTTTT. Protein product: CASKGRETGELFF. Variable domain in full (rest from reference TRBV19 and TRBJ2-2): DGGITQSPKYLFRKEGQNVTLSCEQNLNHDAMYWYRQDPGQGLRLIYYSQIVNDFQKGDIAEGYSVSREKKESFPLTVTSAQKNPTAFYLCASKGRETGELFFGEGSRLTVL.

This clonotype was seen ten or more times. The rearrangement links TRBV20-1 to TRBJ1-1; 8 nucleotides align to TRBD1. Germline V gene sequence: CDR1 DFQATT, CDR2 SNEGSKA (reference sequence). Trimming removed 6 bases from V and 7 bases from J; junction bases left unmatched: 10. This CDR3 is built from 13 residues. CDR3 sequence reads: CSALGTGVFEAFF. CDR3 bases: TGCAGTGCCCTTGGGACAGGCGTCTTTGAAGCTTTCTTT.

Ten or more counts support this clonotype. This chain uses TRBV10-3 with TRBJ2-7; TRBD1 is a possible D gene (6 bases). Germline V gene sequence: CDR1 ENHRY, CDR2 SYGVKD. Trimming removed 0 bases from V and 6 bases from J, with 9 bases in between. CDR3 length: 13 amino acids. CDR3: CAISESGASEQYF. DNA of the CDR3: TGTGCCATCAGTGAGTCGGGGGCGTCCGAGCAGTACTTC.

This clonotype is termed medium-sized. This chain joins TRBV10-3 and TRBJ1-6; D is perhaps TRBD1 (6 bases). Between the trimmed V and J ends, which lost 2 bases and 9 bases, there was a span of 11 bases. The CDR3 has 14 amino acids. Germline V gives CDR1 ENHRY, CDR2 SYGVKD. CDR3 nucleotides: TGTGCCATCAGTGAGGTCCGAGGGGGTTCACCCCTCCACTTT. Protein: CAISEVRGGSPLHF.

This clonotype appeared many times. The rearrangement joins TRBV29-1 to TRBJ2-5; D gene unclear. The CDR3 totals 13 residues. Trimming took off 1 base at V and 1 base at J, with 7 bases between the two ends. Germline CDR1 SQVTM, CDR2 ANQGSEA. The CDR3 DNA sequence: TGCAGCGTTGAAGTGACCCGCCAAGAGACCCAGTACTTC. Its translation: CSVEVTRQETQYF. The whole variable domain, remainder taken from reference TRBV29-1 and TRBJ2-5, is SAVISQKPSRDICQRGTSLTIQCQVDSQVTMMFWYRQQPGQSLTLIATANQGSEATYESGFVIDKFPISRPNLTFSTLTVSNMSPEDSSIYLCSVEVTRQETQYFGPGTRLLVL.

This clonotype was seen many times. The rearrangement links TRBV9 to TRBJ2-1, with 9 bases lining up with TRBD2. This CDR3 is built from 16 residues. CDR1 SGDLS and CDR2 YYNGEE come from the germline V gene. The ends lost 2 bases at V and 7 bases at J; junction bases unmatched: 10. The DNA of the CDR3 is TGTGCCAGCAGCGTCCCTCGGGCGGGAGGGAGTAATGAGCAGTTCTTC. It translates to CASSVPRAGGSNEQFF.

Many counts were recorded for this clonotype. This chain links TRBV29-1 with TRBJ1-1, with 10 bases that match TRBD1. Per the germline V gene, CDR1 is SQVTM and CDR2 is ANQGSEA. J lost 5 bases, V lost 6 bases, and 3 bases had no gene match. The CDR3 has 12 residues. The CDR3 DNA sequence: TGCAGCGTCCGGACAGGGGGAACTGAAGCTTTCTTT. It codes for CSVRTGGTEAFF.

A few counts support this clonotype. This sequence joins TRBV7-6 and TRBJ2-2; TRBD2 agrees at 9 bases. V was pared by 6 bases and J by 7 bases, with 12 bases of the junction left unmatched. This CDR3 has 16 residues. Germline CDR1 reads SGHVS; CDR2 reads FNYEAQ. DNA of the CDR3: TGTGCCAGCAGGGGCCTTAGCGGGAGAAGTAGCGGGGAGCTGTTTTTT. It codes for CASRGLSGRSSGELFF.